The rows below give T cell receptor beta chains drawn from one sample of a study of identical twins. A single record per CDR3 protein comes from TCRdb applying MiXCR to the 5' RACE reads. This table has about 200,000 distinct CDR3 sequences, roughly a tenth appearing once. Sequencing used memory T cells sorted from blood. Receptors originate from a man in his fifties or sixties in good health. Both conserved end residues are part of each CDR3. A D gene is named only where the DNA matches it firmly. Clone size is given for some rows only: seen once, a few or many times, or a class if the clone is expanded.

J gene	D gene	clone size	V gene	CDR3 protein	CDR3 DNA
TRBJ2-1	NA	NA	TRBV20-1	CSALGGAESYNEQFF	TGCAGTGCCCTGGGGGGGGCAGAATCCTACAATGAGCAGTTCTTC
TRBJ2-5	TRBD1	few	TRBV14	CASSQDTGARRETQYF	TGTGCCAGCAGCCAAGATACAGGGGCGAGGCGGGAGACCCAGTACTTC
TRBJ1-4	NA	many	TRBV29-1	CSAGGLGDEKLFF	TGCAGCGCCGGGGGCCTTGGGGATGAAAAACTGTTTTTT
TRBJ1-2	NA	NA	TRBV7-9	CASSPRDPYGYTF	TGTGCCAGCAGCCCTCGGGACCCTTATGGCTACACCTTC
TRBJ1-3	TRBD1	many	TRBV4-2	CASSQEWGQASGNTIYF	TGTGCCAGCAGCCAAGAGTGGGGACAGGCCTCTGGAAACACCATATATTTT
TRBJ2-2	NA	few	TRBV5-1	CASSLNPTLNTGELFF	TGCGCCAGCAGCTTAAATCCGACGCTAAACACCGGGGAGCTGTTTTTT
TRBJ1-1	NA	NA	TRBV15	CATSRTGTNSEAFF	TGTGCCACCAGCAGAACAGGGACCAACAGTGAAGCTTTCTTT
TRBJ1-1	TRBD1	once	TRBV9	CASSVATGVTEAFF	TGTGCCAGCAGCGTAGCTACAGGGGTTACTGAAGCTTTCTTT
TRBJ2-2	TRBD2	NA	TRBV5-1	CASSLQSGGTGELFF	TGCGCCAGCAGCTTGCAGTCGGGAGGCACCGGGGAGCTGTTTTTT
TRBJ1-2	TRBD1	many	TRBV27	CASKRTGDGGYTF	TGTGCCAGCAAGCGGACAGGGGATGGTGGCTACACCTTC